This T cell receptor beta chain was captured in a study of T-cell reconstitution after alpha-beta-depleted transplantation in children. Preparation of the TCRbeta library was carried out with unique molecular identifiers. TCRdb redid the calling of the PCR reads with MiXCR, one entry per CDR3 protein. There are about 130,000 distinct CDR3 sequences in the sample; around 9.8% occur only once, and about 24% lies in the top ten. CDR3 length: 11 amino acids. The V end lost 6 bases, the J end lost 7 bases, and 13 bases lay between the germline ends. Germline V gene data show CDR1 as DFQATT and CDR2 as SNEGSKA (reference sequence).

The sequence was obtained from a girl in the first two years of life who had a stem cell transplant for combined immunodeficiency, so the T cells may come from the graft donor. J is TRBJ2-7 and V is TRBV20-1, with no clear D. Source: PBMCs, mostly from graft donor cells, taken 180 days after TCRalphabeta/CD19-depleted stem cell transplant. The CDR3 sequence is CSARTPREQYF. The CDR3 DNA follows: TGCAGTGCCAGGACCCCCCGGGAGCAGTACTTC.